The TCR beta chain described here comes from a study of PD-L1 blockade in urothelial cancer. Sequencing was performed with immunoSEQ multiplex PCR; in TCRdb, only in-frame clones are kept and a portion is missing. The table has tens of thousands of clones, roughly 82% seen once. A single count supports this clone. V shed 1 base and J shed 5 bases, with 9 bases lying between them. The germline V gene encodes CDR1 GTSNPN and CDR2 SVGIG (reference sequence). The CDR3 is made up of 13 amino acids. Sequences were derived from PBMCs, sampled around atezolizumab (anti-PD-L1) treatment. This receptor was taken from a man between 65 and 85 years old with urothelial cancer. The chain employs TRBV30 and TRBJ1-5; possible D gene TRBD1, 6 bases. CDR3 sequence (DNA): TGTGCCTGGAGTGACAGGGCCGATCAGCCCCAGCATTTT. This sequence encodes CAWSDRADQPQHF.